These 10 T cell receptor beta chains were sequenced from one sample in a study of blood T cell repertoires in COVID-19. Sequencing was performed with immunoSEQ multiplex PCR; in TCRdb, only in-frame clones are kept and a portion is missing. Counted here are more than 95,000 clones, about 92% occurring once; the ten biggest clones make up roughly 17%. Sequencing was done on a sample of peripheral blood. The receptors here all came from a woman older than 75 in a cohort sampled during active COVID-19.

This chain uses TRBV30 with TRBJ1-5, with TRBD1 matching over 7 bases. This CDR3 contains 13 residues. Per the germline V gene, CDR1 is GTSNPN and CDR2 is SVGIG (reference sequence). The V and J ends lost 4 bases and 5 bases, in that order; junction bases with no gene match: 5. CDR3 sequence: CAWTQGGDQPQHF. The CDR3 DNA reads TGTGCCTGGACCCAGGGGGGCGATCAGCCCCAGCATTTT. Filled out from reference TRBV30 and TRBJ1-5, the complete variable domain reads SQTIHQWPATLVQPVGSPLSLECTVEGTSNPNLYWYRQAAGRGLQLLFYSVGIGQISSEVPQNLSASRPQDRQFILSSKKLLLSDSGFYLCAWTQGGDQPQHFGDGTRLSIL.

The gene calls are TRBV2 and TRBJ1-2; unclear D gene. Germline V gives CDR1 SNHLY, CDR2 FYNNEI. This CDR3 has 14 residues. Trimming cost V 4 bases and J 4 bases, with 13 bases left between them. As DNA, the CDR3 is TGTGCCAGCAGTGGGCCAGCGGGGAGCTATGGCTACACCTTC. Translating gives CASSGPAGSYGYTF.

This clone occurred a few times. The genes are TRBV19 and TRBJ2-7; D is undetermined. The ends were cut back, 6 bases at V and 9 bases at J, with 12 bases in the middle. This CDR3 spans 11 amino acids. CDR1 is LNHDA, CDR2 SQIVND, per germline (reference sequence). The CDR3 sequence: CASSLYETQYF. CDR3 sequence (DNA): TGTGCCAGTAGCCTATACGAAACGCAGTACTTC.

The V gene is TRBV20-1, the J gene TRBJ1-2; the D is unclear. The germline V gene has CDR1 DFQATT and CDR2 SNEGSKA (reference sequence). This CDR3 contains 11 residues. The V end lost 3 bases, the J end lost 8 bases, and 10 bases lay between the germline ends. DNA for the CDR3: TGCAGTGCTAGCAGAGACATCGGCTACACCTTC. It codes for CSASRDIGYTF.

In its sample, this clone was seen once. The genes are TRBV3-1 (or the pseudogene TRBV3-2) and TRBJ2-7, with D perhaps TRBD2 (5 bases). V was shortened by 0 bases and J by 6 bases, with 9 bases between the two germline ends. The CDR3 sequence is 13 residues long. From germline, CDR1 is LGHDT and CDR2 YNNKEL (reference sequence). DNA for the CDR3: TGTGCCAGCAGCCAAGACAGAGGACTCGAGCAGTACTTC. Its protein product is CASSQDRGLEQYF.

As DNA, the CDR3 is TGTGCCAGCAGGCAGACTACGAGCTCCTACAATGAGCAGTTCTTC. It yields the protein CASRQTTSSYNEQFF. This rearrangement joins TRBV5-4 to TRBJ2-1, with a possible D match to TRBD2 (5 bases). Trimming stripped 5 bases from V and 0 bases from J, with 12 bases between. This CDR3 is 15 amino acids long. CDR1 and CDR2 (germline): SGHNT, YYREEE (reference sequence).

The CDR3 DNA follows: TGTGCCAGCAGACCCGACAGCTTAGCGGGAGTATTCACAGATACGCAGTATTTT. It is translated as CASRPDSLAGVFTDTQYF. This chain connects TRBV2 to TRBJ2-3; TRBD2 matches 9 bases. The length of the CDR3 is 18 residues. The V gene end was trimmed by 6 bases and the J gene end by 2 bases; junction bases not matched to a gene: 15. CDR1 and CDR2 (germline): SNHLY, FYNNEI.

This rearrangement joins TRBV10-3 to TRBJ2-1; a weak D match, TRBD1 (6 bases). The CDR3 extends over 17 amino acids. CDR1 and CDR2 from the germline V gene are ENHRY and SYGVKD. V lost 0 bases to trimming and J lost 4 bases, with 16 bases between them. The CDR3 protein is CAISESTRAGEYNEQFF. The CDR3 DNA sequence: TGTGCCATCAGTGAGTCGACGCGCGCAGGGGAGTACAATGAGCAGTTCTTC.

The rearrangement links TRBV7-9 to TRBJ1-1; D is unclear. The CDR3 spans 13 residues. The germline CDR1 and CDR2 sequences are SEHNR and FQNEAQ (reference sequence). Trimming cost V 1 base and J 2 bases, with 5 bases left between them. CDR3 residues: CASSLVLNTEAFF. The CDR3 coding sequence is TGTGCCAGCAGCTTAGTGTTAAACACTGAAGCTTTCTTT. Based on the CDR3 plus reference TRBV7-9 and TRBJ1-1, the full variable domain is DTGVSQNPRHKITKRGQNVTFRCDPISEHNRLYWYRQTLGQGPEFLTYFQNEAQLEKSRLLSDRFSAERPKGSFSTLEIQRTEQGDSAMYLCASSLVLNTEAFFGQGTRLTVV.

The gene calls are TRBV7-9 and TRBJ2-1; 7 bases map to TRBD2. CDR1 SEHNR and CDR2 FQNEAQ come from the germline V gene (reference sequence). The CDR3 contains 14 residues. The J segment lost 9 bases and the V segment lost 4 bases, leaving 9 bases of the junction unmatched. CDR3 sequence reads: CASSSRGGPGEQFF. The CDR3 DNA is TGTGCCAGCAGCTCCCGGGGAGGGCCTGGTGAGCAGTTCTTC.